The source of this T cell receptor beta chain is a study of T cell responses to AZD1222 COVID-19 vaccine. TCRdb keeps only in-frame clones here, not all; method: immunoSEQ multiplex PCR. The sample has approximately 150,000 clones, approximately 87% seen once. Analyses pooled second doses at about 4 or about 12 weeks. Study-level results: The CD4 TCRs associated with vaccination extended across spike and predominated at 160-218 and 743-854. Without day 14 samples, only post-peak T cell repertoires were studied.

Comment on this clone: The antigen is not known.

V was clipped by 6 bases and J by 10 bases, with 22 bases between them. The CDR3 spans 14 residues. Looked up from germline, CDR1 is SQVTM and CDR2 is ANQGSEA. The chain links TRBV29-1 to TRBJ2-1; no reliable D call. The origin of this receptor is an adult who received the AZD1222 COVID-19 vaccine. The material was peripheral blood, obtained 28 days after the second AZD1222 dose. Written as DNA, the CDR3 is TGCAGCGTCCCCGGGTCGCTAGTGGCATGGGAGCAGTTCTTC. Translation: CSVPGSLVAWEQFF.